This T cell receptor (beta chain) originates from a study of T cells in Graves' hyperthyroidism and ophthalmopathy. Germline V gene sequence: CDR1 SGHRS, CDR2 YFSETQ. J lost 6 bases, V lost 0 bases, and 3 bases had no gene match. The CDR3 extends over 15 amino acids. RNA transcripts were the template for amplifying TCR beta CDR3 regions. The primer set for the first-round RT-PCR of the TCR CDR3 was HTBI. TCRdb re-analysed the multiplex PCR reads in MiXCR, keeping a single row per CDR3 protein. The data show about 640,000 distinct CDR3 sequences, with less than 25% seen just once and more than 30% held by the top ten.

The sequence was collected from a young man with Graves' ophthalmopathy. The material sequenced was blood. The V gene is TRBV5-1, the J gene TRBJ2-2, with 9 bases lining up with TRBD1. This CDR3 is CASSLGTGAAGELFF. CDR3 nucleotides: TGCGCCAGCAGCTTGGGGACAGGGGCGGCCGGGGAGCTGTTTTTT.